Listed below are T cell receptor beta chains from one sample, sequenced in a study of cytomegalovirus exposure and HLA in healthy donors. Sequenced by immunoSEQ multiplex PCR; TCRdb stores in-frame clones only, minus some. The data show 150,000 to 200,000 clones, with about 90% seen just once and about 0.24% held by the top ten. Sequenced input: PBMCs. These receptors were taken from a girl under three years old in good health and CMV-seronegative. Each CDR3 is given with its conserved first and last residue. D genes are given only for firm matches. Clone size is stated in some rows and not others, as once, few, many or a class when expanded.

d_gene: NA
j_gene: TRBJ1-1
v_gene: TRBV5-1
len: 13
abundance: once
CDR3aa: CASSLIEGSEAFF
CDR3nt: TGCGCCAGCAGCCTTATTGAGGGATCTGAAGCTTTCTTT

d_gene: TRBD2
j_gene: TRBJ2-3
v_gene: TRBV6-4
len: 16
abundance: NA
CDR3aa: CASSAGLAGGSDTQYF
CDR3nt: TGTGCCAGCAGTGCGGGACTAGCGGGGGGGTCAGATACGCAGTATTTT

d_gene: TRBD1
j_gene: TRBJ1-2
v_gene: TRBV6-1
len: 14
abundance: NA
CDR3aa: CASRATGDSYGYTF
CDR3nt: TGTGCCAGCAGGGCAACAGGGGATTCTTATGGCTACACCTTC

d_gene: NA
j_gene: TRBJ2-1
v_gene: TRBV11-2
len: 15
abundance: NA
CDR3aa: CASSLTGLKYNEQFF
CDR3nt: TGTGCCAGCAGCTTAACGGGACTGAAATACAATGAGCAGTTCTTC

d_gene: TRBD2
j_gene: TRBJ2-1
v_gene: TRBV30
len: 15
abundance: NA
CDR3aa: CAWTKKTSGSFEQFF
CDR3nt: TGTGCCTGGACAAAAAAGACTAGCGGGAGTTTTGAGCAGTTCTTC

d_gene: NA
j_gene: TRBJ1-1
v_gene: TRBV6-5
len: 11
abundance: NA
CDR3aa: CATFRRHEAFF
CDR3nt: TGTGCCACATTCCGGCGACATGAAGCTTTCTTT

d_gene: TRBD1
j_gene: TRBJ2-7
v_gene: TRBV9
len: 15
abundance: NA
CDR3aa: CASSVPGQEAYEQYF
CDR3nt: TGTGCCAGCAGCGTACCGGGACAGGAGGCCTACGAGCAGTACTTC

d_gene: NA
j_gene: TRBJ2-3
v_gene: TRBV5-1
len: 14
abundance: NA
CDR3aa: CASSHEAGTDTQYF
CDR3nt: TGCGCCAGCAGCCATGAGGCGGGCACAGATACGCAGTATTTT

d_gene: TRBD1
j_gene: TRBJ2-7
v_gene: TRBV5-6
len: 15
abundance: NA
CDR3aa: CASSLTGTGGFEQYF
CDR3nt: TGTGCCAGCAGCTTAACCGGGACAGGGGGCTTCGAGCAGTACTTC

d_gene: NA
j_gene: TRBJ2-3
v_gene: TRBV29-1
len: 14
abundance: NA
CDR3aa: CSVESAGFTDTQYF
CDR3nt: TGCAGCGTTGAATCCGCAGGGTTTACAGATACGCAGTATTTT

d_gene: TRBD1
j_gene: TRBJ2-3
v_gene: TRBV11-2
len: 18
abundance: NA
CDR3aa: CASSLYPPGQLSTDTQYF
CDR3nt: TGTGCCAGCAGCTTATATCCGCCGGGACAGCTTTCCACAGATACGCAGTATTTT

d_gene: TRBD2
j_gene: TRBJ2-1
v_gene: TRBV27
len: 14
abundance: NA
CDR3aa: CASSFTGGPSEQFF
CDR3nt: TGTGCCAGCAGTTTTACGGGGGGGCCTAGTGAGCAGTTCTTC

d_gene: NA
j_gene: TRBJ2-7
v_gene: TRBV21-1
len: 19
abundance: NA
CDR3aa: CASSKFPRLAESPYYEQYF
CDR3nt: TGTGCCAGCAGCAAATTCCCAAGACTAGCGGAGTCTCCCTACTACGAGCAGTACTTC

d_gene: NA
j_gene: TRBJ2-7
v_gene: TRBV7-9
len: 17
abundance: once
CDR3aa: CASSLGGGGQGTYEQYF
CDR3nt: TGTGCCAGCAGCTTAGGAGGTGGGGGACAAGGGACCTACGAGCAGTACTTC

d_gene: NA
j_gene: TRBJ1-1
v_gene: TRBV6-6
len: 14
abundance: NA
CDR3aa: CASSYGPMNTEAFF
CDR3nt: TGTGCCAGCAGTTACGGGCCCATGAACACTGAAGCTTTCTTT

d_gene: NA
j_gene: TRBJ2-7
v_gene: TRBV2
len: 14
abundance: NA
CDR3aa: CASRSEVRSYEQYF
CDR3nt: TGTGCCAGCAGGTCTGAGGTGAGATCCTACGAGCAGTACTTC

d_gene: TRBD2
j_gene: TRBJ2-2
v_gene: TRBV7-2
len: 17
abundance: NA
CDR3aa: CASSLGRLARRTGELFF
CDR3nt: TGTGCCAGCAGCTTAGGAAGACTAGCGAGGAGAACCGGGGAGCTGTTTTTT

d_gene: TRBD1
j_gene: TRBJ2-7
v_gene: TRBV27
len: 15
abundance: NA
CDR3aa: CASSLPSDRGYEQYF
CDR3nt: TGTGCCAGCAGTCTCCCCTCCGACAGGGGCTACGAGCAGTACTTC

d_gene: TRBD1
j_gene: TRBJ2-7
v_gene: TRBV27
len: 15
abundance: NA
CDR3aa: CASSLIGQGNYEQYF
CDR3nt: TGTGCCAGCAGTTTGATCGGACAGGGGAATTACGAGCAGTACTTC

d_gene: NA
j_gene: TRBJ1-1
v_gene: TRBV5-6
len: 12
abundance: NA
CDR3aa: CASSPQGLEAFF
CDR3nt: TGTGCCAGCAGCCCCCAGGGCCTTGAAGCTTTCTTT

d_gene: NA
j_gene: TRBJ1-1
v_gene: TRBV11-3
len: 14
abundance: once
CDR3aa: CASSLGFGGTEAFF
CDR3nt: TGTGCCAGCAGCTTGGGATTTGGAGGCACTGAAGCTTTCTTT

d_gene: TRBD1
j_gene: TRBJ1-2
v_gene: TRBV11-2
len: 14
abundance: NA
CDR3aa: CASSLAGQGYGYTF
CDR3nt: TGTGCCAGCAGCTTAGCGGGACAGGGCTATGGCTACACCTTC

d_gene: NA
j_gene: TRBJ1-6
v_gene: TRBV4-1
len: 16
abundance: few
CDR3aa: CASSQERGRYNSPLHF
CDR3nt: TGCGCCAGCAGCCAAGAAAGGGGTAGATATAATTCACCCCTCCACTTT

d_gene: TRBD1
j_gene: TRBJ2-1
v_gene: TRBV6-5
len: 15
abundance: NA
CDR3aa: CASRPTGTGKNEQFF
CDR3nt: TGTGCCAGCAGGCCGACCGGGACAGGGAAAAATGAGCAGTTCTTC

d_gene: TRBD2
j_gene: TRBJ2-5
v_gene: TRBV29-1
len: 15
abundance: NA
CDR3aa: CSVARLAGELETQYF
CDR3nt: TGCAGCGTTGCCAGACTAGCGGGAGAGTTGGAGACCCAGTACTTC

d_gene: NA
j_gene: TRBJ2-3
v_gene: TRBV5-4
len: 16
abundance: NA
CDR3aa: CASSSMNYRGTDTQYF
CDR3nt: TGTGCCAGCAGCTCCATGAACTATCGGGGCACAGATACGCAGTATTTT

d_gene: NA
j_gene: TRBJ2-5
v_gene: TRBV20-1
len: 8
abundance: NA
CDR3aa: CAGNEQYF
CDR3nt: TGCGCGGGAAATGAGCAGTACTTC

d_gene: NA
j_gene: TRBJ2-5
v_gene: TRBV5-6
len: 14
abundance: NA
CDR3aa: CASSRFSLQETQYF
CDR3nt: TGTGCCAGCAGCCGCTTCAGTCTCCAAGAGACCCAGTACTTC

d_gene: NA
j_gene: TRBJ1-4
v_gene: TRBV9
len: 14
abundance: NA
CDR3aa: CASSVVRTNEKLFF
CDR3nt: TGTGCCAGCAGCGTAGTGCGGACTAATGAAAAACTGTTTTTT

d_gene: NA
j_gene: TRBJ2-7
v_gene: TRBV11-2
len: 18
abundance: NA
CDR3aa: CASSLNGGAGRTPYEQYF
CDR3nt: TGTGCCAGCAGCTTAAACGGGGGAGCAGGGCGGACCCCCTACGAGCAGTACTTC

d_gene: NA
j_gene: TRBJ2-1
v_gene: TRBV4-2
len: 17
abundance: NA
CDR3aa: CASSQSDGASANNEQFF
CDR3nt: TGTGCCAGCAGCCAAAGCGATGGGGCTAGCGCCAACAATGAGCAGTTCTTC

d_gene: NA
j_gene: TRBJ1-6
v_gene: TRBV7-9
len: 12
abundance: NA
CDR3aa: CASSMENSPLHF
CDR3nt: TGTGCCAGCAGCATGGAGAATTCACCCCTCCACTTT

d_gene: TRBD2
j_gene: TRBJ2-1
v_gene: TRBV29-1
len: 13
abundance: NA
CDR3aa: CSVGRGGYNEQFF
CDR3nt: TGCAGCGTTGGGCGGGGGGGATACAATGAGCAGTTCTTC

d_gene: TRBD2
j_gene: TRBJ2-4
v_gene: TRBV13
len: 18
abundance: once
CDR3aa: CASSLGLGTSLAKNIQYF
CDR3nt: TGTGCCAGCAGCTTAGGCCTTGGGACTAGCCTAGCCAAAAACATTCAGTACTTC

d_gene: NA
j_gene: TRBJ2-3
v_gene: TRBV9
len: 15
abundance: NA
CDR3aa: CASSVVGSWADTQYF
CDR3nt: TGTGCCAGCAGCGTAGTCGGGAGTTGGGCAGATACGCAGTATTTT

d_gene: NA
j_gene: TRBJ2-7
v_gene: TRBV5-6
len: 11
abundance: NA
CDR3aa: CASSRTREQYF
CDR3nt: TGTGCCAGCAGCCGAACCAGGGAGCAGTACTTC

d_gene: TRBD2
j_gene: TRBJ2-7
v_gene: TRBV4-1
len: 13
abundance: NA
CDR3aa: CASRRAGDYEQYF
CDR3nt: TGCGCCAGCAGGCGAGCGGGGGACTACGAGCAGTACTTC

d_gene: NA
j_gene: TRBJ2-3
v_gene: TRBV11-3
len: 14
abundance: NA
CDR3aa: CASSASGLGDTQYF
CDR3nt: TGTGCCAGCAGCGCGTCAGGTTTAGGAGATACGCAGTATTTT

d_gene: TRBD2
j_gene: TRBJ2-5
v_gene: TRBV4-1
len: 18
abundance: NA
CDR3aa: CASSPGVAGGGGQETQYF
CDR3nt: TGCGCCAGCAGCCCTGGGGTAGCGGGGGGGGGTGGACAAGAGACCCAGTACTTC

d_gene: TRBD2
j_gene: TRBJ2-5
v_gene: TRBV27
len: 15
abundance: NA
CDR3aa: CASSPGTSGQETQYF
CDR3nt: TGTGCCAGCAGCCCGGGGACTAGCGGACAAGAGACCCAGTACTTC

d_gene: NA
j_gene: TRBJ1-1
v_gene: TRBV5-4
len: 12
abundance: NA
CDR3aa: CASSPEGTEAFF
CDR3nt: TGTGCCAGCAGCCCCGAGGGTACTGAAGCTTTCTTT

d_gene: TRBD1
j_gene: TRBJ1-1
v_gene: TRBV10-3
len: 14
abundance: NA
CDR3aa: CAISGGTDPVEAFF
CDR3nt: TGTGCCATCAGTGGAGGGACAGACCCAGTTGAAGCTTTCTTT

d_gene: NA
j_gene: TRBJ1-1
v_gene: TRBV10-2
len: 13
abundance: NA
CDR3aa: CASRGGAGTEAFF
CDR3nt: TGCGCCAGCAGAGGAGGGGCCGGAACTGAAGCTTTCTTT

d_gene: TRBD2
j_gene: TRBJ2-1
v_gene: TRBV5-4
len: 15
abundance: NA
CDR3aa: CASSPDGGAYNEQFF
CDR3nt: TGTGCCAGCAGCCCAGACGGGGGGGCCTACAATGAGCAGTTCTTC

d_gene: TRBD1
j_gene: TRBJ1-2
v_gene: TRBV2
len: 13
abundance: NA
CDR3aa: CASRETGGVGYTF
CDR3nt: TGTGCCAGCAGGGAGACAGGGGGGGTTGGCTACACCTTC

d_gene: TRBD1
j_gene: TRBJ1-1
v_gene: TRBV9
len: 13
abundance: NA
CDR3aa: CASSTGGVTEAFF
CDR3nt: TGTGCCAGCAGTACAGGGGGCGTCACTGAAGCTTTCTTT

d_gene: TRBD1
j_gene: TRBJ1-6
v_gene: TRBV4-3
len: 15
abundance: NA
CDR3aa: CASSQDQGGNSPLHF
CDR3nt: TGCGCCAGCAGCCAAGATCAGGGGGGAAATTCACCCCTCCACTTT

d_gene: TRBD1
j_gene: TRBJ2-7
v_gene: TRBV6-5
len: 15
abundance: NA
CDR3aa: CASSYSTGGSYEQYF
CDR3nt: TGTGCCAGCAGTTACTCGACAGGGGGCTCCTACGAGCAGTACTTC

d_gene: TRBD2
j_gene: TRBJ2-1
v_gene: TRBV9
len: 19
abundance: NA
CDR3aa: CASSVDKGTSGRFYNEQFF
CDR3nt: TGTGCCAGCAGCGTCGATAAGGGGACTAGCGGGAGATTCTACAATGAGCAGTTCTTC

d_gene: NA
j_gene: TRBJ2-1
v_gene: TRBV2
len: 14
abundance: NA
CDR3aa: CASRRGLIYNEQFF
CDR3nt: TGTGCCAGCAGGCGGGGTTTAATCTACAATGAGCAGTTCTTC

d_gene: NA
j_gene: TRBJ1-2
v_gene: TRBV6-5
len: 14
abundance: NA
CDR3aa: CASLTRKRNYGYTF
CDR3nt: TGTGCCAGCCTGACGCGGAAACGTAACTATGGCTACACCTTC

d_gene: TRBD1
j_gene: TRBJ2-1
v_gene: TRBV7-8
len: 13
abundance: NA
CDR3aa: CASSATGGNEQFF
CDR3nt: TGTGCCAGCAGCGCCACAGGGGGCAATGAGCAGTTCTTC

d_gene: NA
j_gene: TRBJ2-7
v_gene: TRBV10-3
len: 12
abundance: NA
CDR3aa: CAINTGTNEQYF
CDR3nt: TGTGCCATCAATACAGGTACCAACGAGCAGTACTTC

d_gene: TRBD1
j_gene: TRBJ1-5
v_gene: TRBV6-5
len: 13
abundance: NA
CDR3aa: CASRTGVAQLQHF
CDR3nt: TGTGCCAGCAGGACAGGGGTTGCTCAGCTCCAGCATTTT

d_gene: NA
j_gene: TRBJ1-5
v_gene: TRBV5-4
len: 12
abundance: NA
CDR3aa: CASSLDSQPQHF
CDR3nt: TGTGCCAGCAGCTTGGACAGTCAGCCCCAGCATTTT

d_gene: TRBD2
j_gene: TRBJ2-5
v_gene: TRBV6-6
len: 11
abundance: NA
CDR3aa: CASTGGETQYF
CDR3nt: TGTGCCAGCACCGGGGGGGAGACCCAGTACTTC

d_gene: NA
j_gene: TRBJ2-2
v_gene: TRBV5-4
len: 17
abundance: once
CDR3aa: CASSLLLAGANTGELFF
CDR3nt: TGTGCCAGCAGCTTGCTTTTAGCAGGGGCGAACACCGGGGAGCTGTTTTTT

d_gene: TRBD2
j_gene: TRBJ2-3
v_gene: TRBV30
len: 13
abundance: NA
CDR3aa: CAWSSGISDTQYF
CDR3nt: TGTGCCTGGAGTAGCGGGATTAGCGATACGCAGTATTTT

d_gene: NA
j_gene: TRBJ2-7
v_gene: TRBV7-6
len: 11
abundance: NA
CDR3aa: CASSFGREQYF
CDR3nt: TGTGCCAGCAGCTTCGGCAGGGAGCAGTACTTC